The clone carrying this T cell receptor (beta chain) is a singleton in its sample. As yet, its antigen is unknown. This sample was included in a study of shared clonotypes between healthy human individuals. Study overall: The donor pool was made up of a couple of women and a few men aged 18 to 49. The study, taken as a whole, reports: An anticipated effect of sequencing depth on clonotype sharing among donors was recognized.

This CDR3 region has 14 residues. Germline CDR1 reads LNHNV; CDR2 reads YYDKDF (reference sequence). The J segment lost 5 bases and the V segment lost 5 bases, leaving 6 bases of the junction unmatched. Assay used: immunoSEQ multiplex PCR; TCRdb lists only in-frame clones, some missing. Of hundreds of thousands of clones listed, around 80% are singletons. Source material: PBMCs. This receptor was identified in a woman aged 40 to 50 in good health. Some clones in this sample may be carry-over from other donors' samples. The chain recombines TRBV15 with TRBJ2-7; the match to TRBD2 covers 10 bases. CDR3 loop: CATSWKREGHEQYF. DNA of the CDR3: TGTGCCACCAGCTGGAAGCGGGAGGGCCACGAGCAGTACTTC.